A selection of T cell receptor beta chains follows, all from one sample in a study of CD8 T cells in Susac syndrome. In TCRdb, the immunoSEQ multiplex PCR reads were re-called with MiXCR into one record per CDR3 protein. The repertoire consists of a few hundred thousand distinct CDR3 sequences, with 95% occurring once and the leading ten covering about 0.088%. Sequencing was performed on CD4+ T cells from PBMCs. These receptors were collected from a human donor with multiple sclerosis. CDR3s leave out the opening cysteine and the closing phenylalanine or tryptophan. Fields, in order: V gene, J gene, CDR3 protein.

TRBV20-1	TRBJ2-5	SAETGAETQY
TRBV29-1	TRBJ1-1	SVVGTGGSVTEAF
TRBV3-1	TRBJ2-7	ASSQEVGGVEQY
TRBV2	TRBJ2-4	ASSELLGPNGNIQY
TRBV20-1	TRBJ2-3	SARLAGGWGTDTQY
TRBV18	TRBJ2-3	ASSLGQGKVLADTQY
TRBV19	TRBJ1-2	ASSAYREYGYT
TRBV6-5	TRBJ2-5	ASSYKTGAGGSETQY
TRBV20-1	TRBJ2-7	SAVGTSGRTTYEQY
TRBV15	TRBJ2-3	ATSPVGSSTDTQY
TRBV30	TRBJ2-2	AWREAGELF
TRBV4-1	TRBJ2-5	ASSQGTVGGETQY
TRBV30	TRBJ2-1	AWSWDNEQF
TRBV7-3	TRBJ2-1	ASSTGPGEQF
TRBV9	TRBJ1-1	ASSVAVNTEAF